The sequence of this TCR beta chain was determined in a study of identical twins. Each CDR3 protein gets one entry after TCRdb re-called the 5' RACE reads with MiXCR. Here the sample spans more than 1.5 million distinct CDR3 sequences, around a third being singletons. Germline lookup yields CDR1 SNHLY and CDR2 FYNNEI. The V gene lost 7 bases and the J gene lost 0 bases, with 13 bases spanning the gap. This CDR3 contains 15 residues. This TCR derives from a newborn girl in good health. This chain connects TRBV2 to TRBJ2-4; a weak D match, TRBD2 (5 bases). Sequences were obtained from cord blood. Here the CDR3 DNA reads TGTGCCAGCACTTCGGACGGACTAGCCAAAAACATTCAGTACTTC. Translation gives CASTSDGLAKNIQYF. Together with reference TRBV2 and TRBJ2-4, the CDR3 gives the full variable domain: EPEVTQTPSHQVTQMGQEVILRCVPISNHLYFYWYRQILGQKVEFLVSFYNNEISEKSEIFDDQFSVERPDGSNFTLKIRSTKLEDSAMYFCASTSDGLAKNIQYFGAGTRLSVL.